This TCR beta chain stems from a study of response to subunit inactivated influenza vaccine. Study-wide results and caveats: It was the authors' suggestion that each seasonal influenza vaccination recruits few new T cells.

This CDR3 is 15 amino acids long. Germline assignment: CDR1 MNHEY and CDR2 SMNVEV (reference sequence). V shed 2 bases and J shed 3 bases, with 13 bases lying between them. On this clonotype itself: Its target is unknown.

MiXCR, applied by TCRdb to the RT-PCR reads, yields one record per CDR3 protein. Counted here are roughly 180,000 distinct CDR3 sequences, roughly 8.7% occurring once; the ten biggest clones make up approximately 10%. The sequence was obtained from a man between 45 and 60 years old who received an inactivated influenza vaccine. Sequences were derived from non-naive T cells sorted from PBMCs, sampled on the day of vaccination. The V gene is TRBV27, the J gene TRBJ1-2, with D possibly being TRBD1 (6 bases). Written as DNA, the CDR3 is TGTGCCAGCAGTTTAGTACAGGGATCCTACTATGGCTACACCTTC. The encoded protein is CASSLVQGSYYGYTF.